This TCR beta chain was sequenced for a study of blood T cells in healthy people across ages. Study findings and constraints: Not knowing donor CMV status may have confounded expanded clonotype changes.

Primed by a sample-barcoded 5' primer and a J-beta primer mix, a second PCR proceeded for roughly 6 to 12 cycles. Unique molecular identifiers of 12 random nucleotides labeled each cDNA. Sequencing recovered at least 3 million CDR3-containing paired-end reads from each sample. A single record per CDR3 protein comes from TCRdb applying MiXCR to the 5' RACE reads. The sample consists of approximately 1,000,000 distinct CDR3 sequences, 45% of them appearing once. V was shortened by 0 bases and J by 6 bases, with 23 bases between the two germline ends. The CDR3 has 18 amino acids. CDR1 DFQATT and CDR2 SNEGSKA come from the germline V gene (reference sequence). About this clonotype itself: Its target is unknown.

This clonotype originated in a woman in her sixties in good health. The chain is built from TRBV20-1 and TRBJ2-2; D is possibly TRBD1 (6 bases). The sequencing input was blood. The CDR3, as DNA: TGCAGTGCTAGAGATAGCACAGGGAGTATCGGGGTGGCCGGGGAGCTGTTTTTT. It specifies CSARDSTGSIGVAGELFF.